The 26 T cell receptor beta chains reported below all come from one sample, sequenced in a study of blood T cell repertoires in COVID-19. Measured with immunoSEQ multiplex PCR; TCRdb has only the in-frame clones, and not every one. The sample has 65,000 to 90,000 clones, about 86% seen once. Sequenced sample: peripheral blood. The origin of the receptors is a woman of 80 years or more in a cohort sampled during active or convalescent COVID-19.

The rearrangement links TRBV5-6 to TRBJ2-7; TRBD2 matches 8 bases. The germline V gene has CDR1 SGHDT and CDR2 YYEEEE. V gave up 4 bases and J gave up 4 bases; unmatched junction bases: 1. This CDR3 comprises 12 residues. CDR3 sequence reads: CASSTSGYEQYV. CDR3 DNA sequence: TGTGCCAGCAGCACTAGCGGATACGAGCAGTACGTC.

This clone was observed once. This sample includes further DNA sequences coding for the same CDR3. The chain employs TRBV5-1 and TRBJ1-4; D call uncertain. From germline, CDR1 is SGHRS and CDR2 YFSETQ. V lost 5 bases and J 0 bases, leaving 11 bases between the germline ends. The length of the CDR3 is 15 residues. The CDR3 bases are TGCGCCAGCAGTCTAGACGGAACAACTAATGAAAAACTGTTTTTT. It translates to CASSLDGTTNEKLFF.

The chain is built from TRBV28 and TRBJ2-7; 8 bases fit TRBD2. Trimming removed 5 bases from V and 3 bases from J; junction bases left unmatched: 18. Germline V gene data show CDR1 as MDHEN and CDR2 as SYDVKM. The CDR3 consists of 18 residues. The CDR3 region is CASSHPRGSGKPNYEQYF. The CDR3 bases are TGTGCCAGCAGTCACCCCCGGGGTAGCGGGAAACCAAACTACGAGCAGTACTTC.

The J gene is TRBJ2-5, the V gene TRBV24-1, with 9 positions matching TRBD1. The CDR3 spans 14 residues. The junction had 3 bases not matched to a gene; V was cut back by 3 bases and J by 5 bases. CDR1 is KGHDR, CDR2 SFDVKD, per germline. The chain's CDR3 is CATSDGTGLETQYF. The DNA of the CDR3 is TGTGCCACCAGTGATGGGACAGGGCTTGAGACCCAGTACTTC.

The chain couples TRBV29-1 to TRBJ2-2; unclear D gene. Trimming took 5 bases from V and 2 from J, leaving 12 bases between them. This CDR3 has 14 amino acids. Germline CDR1 SQVTM, CDR2 ANQGSEA. CDR3 DNA sequence: TGCAGCGTTATTTCACAGTTTAACACCGGGGAGCTGTTTTTT. Encoded protein: CSVISQFNTGELFF.

The chain uses TRBV18 and TRBJ2-7, with 8 nucleotides matching TRBD1. Trimming removed 4 bases from V and 0 bases from J; junction bases left unmatched: 5. Germline loops: CDR1 KGHSH, CDR2 LQKENI. The CDR3 is made up of 15 amino acids. In DNA form, the CDR3 reads TGTGCCAGCTCACAGGGACAGGCCATCTCCTACGAGCAGTACTTC. Translation gives CASSQGQAISYEQYF. The full variable domain, in which reference TRBV18 and TRBJ2-7 provide the parts outside the CDR3, is NAGVMQNPRHLVRRRGQEARLRCSPMKGHSHVYWYRQLPEEGLKFMVYLQKENIIDESGMPKERFSAEFPKEGPSILRIQQVVRGDSAAYFCASSQGQAISYEQYFGPGTRLTVT.

The rearrangement links TRBV6-5 to TRBJ1-1; 8 bases align to TRBD1. CDR1 is MNHEY, CDR2 SVGAGI, per germline. J was trimmed by 3 bases and V by 6 bases; bases with no gene match: 6. This CDR3 has 14 residues. The CDR3: CASRPDRGHTEAFF. The CDR3 DNA is TGTGCCAGCAGGCCCGACAGGGGACACACTGAAGCTTTCTTT.

This CDR3 reads CASRAPSGTEGYTF. The CDR3 DNA sequence: TGTGCCAGCAGGGCTCCTTCAGGGACAGAGGGCTACACCTTC. This chain links TRBV6-5 with TRBJ1-2, with 7 positions matching TRBD1. Germline V lookup: CDR1 MNHEY, CDR2 SVGAGI. After removal of 6 bases from V and 8 bases from J, the junction contained 12 bases not matched to a gene. The CDR3 totals 14 residues.

This sequence joins TRBV3-1 (or the pseudogene TRBV3-2) and TRBJ1-1; 7 nucleotides line up with TRBD1. From germline, CDR1 is LGHDT and CDR2 YNNKEL (reference sequence). The CDR3 runs to 13 residues. The V gene end was trimmed by 6 bases and the J gene end by 1 base; junction bases not matched to a gene: 2. The CDR3 reads CASRGQRNTEAFF. The CDR3 nucleotides are TGTGCCAGCAGGGGACAGAGGAACACTGAAGCTTTCTTT.

The chain recombines TRBV27 with TRBJ1-6, with TRBD1 matching 7 bases. CDR3 length equals 14 residues. V dropped 7 bases and J dropped 5; count of bases not matched to a gene: 5. Germline V gene data show CDR1 as MNHEY and CDR2 as SMNVEV (reference sequence). This CDR3 reads CASTLGQNNSPLHF. CDR3 DNA sequence: TGTGCCAGCACTTTGGGACAGAATAATTCACCCCTCCACTTT.

The chain has TRBV30 and TRBJ2-1; D ambiguous. CDR3 length equals 13 residues. CDR1 and CDR2 (germline): GTSNPN, SVGIG (reference sequence). Between the trimmed V and J ends, which lost 0 bases and 2 bases, there was a span of 5 bases. The CDR3 is CAWSVQTYNEQFF. The CDR3 nucleotides are TGTGCCTGGAGTGTACAGACCTACAATGAGCAGTTCTTC.

This chain joins TRBV11-3 and TRBJ2-2; D is possibly TRBD1 (6 bases). This CDR3 region has 16 residues. The V end was cut by 2 bases, the J end by 3 bases, with 13 bases between. Germline loops: CDR1 SGHNT, CDR2 YENEEA. The CDR3 here is CASSLTGTTYTGELFF. The CDR3 region has the DNA TGTGCCAGCAGCTTAACCGGGACAACTTACACCGGGGAGCTGTTTTTT.

CDR3: CASRTTGGLNGYTF. The CDR3 DNA reads TGTGCCAGCAGAACGACAGGGGGCTTAAATGGCTACACCTTC. The chain is built from TRBV6-5 and TRBJ1-2; 10 bases match TRBD1. V was clipped by 6 bases and J by 6 bases; unmatched bases: 7. This CDR3 region has 14 residues. Germline lookup yields CDR1 MNHEY and CDR2 SVGAGI.

This chain joins TRBV5-1 and TRBJ2-7; 7 positions match TRBD1. The germline gives CDR1 SGHRS, CDR2 YFSETQ. The CDR3 is 15 residues long. V gave up 4 bases and J gave up 6 bases; unmatched junction bases: 13. The CDR3 coding sequence is TGCGCCAGCAGCCGGGTACCGGGACAGCTTAGCGAGCAGTACGTC. Its translation is CASSRVPGQLSEQYV.

This clone has a handful of counts. The chain has TRBV27 and TRBJ1-1, with 9 bases identical to TRBD1. The CDR3 extends over 14 amino acids. The germline V gene has CDR1 MNHEY and CDR2 SMNVEV (reference sequence). The J segment lost 5 bases and the V segment lost 4 bases, leaving 5 bases of the junction unmatched. CDR3 coding DNA: TGTGCCAGCAGTTACCGGACAGGGGAGACTGAAGCTTTCTTT. Protein product: CASSYRTGETEAFF.

The gene calls are TRBV5-1 and TRBJ1-1; D is unresolved. The CDR3 spans 14 residues. CDR1 SGHRS and CDR2 YFSETQ come from the germline V gene. Trimming removed 4 bases from V and 1 base from J, with 11 bases in between. The CDR3 region has the DNA TGCGCCAGCAGCCTCGATCCGGGGAACACTGAAGCTTTCTTT. It yields the protein CASSLDPGNTEAFF. Complete variable domain (other parts from reference TRBV5-1 and TRBJ1-1): KAGVTQTPRYLIKTRGQQVTLSCSPISGHRSVSWYQQTPGQGLQFLFEYFSETQRNKGNFPGRFSGRQFSNSRSEMNVSTLELGDSALYLCASSLDPGNTEAFFGQGTRLTVV.

The chain carries TRBV7-2 and TRBJ1-2; 9 bases map to TRBD1. CDR3 length: 14 amino acids. The V gene end was trimmed by 5 bases and the J gene end by 5 bases; junction bases not matched to a gene: 6. CDR1 is SGHTA and CDR2 is FQGNSA in the germline V gene. The CDR3 sequence: CASSPDRGGYGYTF. The CDR3 nucleotides read TGTGCCAGCAGCCCGGACAGGGGAGGATATGGCTACACCTTC.

This sequence joins TRBV10-3 and TRBJ2-3; unclear D gene. This CDR3 has 15 residues. Germline CDR1 ENHRY, CDR2 SYGVKD. V was clipped by 2 bases and J by 0 bases, with 9 bases between them. The CDR3 nucleotides are TGTGCCATCAGTGAGCCGACAACTAGCACAGATACGCAGTATTTT. It specifies CAISEPTTSTDTQYF.

J is TRBJ1-2 and V is TRBV12-3 or TRBV12-4; D is possibly TRBD1 (5 bases). Deletions cut 7 bases from V and 5 bases from J, with 14 bases between. This CDR3 region has 13 residues. DNA for the CDR3: TGTGCCAGCACTAGTCCCGGGGGATATGGCTACACCTTC. Residues: CASTSPGGYGYTF.

The chain recombines TRBV2 with TRBJ1-1; 7 bases align to TRBD1. The CDR3 length is 12 residues. With 4 bases clipped from V and 4 bases from J, the junction kept 0 bases outside the gene matches. Germline V gives CDR1 SNHLY, CDR2 FYNNEI. CDR3 protein: CASSGDSTEAFF. DNA of the CDR3: TGTGCCAGCAGTGGGGACAGCACTGAAGCTTTCTTT. The full variable domain, in which reference TRBV2 and TRBJ1-1 provide the parts outside the CDR3, is EPEVTQTPSHQVTQMGQEVILRCVPISNHLYFYWYRQILGQKVEFLVSFYNNEISEKSEIFDDQFSVERPDGSNFTLKIRSTKLEDSAMYFCASSGDSTEAFFGQGTRLTVV.

This chain links TRBV19 with TRBJ1-2; TRBD1 agrees at 7 bases. V lost 5 bases and J lost 5; bases outside the gene matches: 8. CDR1 LNHDA and CDR2 SQIVND come from the germline V gene (reference sequence). CDR3 size: 14 residues. In DNA form, the CDR3 reads TGTGCCAGTAGTCCCCGACAGGGAGAATATGGCTACACCTTC. Translation: CASSPRQGEYGYTF.

J is TRBJ1-6 and V is TRBV7-9, with D tentatively TRBD1 (6 bases). This CDR3 contains 16 residues. Trimming left V 4 bases short and J 1 base short, with 11 bases between. Per germline, CDR1 SEHNR and CDR2 FQNEAQ (reference sequence). The CDR3 bases are TGTGCCAGCAGCTCGAGACAGGCGTCCTATAATTCACCCCTCCACTTT. This encodes CASSSRQASYNSPLHF.

The chain carries TRBV27 and TRBJ1-2; 7 positions match TRBD1. Germline V gene data show CDR1 as MNHEY and CDR2 as SMNVEV (reference sequence). Trimming cost V 3 bases and J 4 bases; bases outside gene matches: 5. This CDR3 comprises 14 residues. For the CDR3, the DNA is TGTGCCAGCAGTTTTCGAAGACAGGGCTATGGCTACACCTTC. Amino acids: CASSFRRQGYGYTF.

This chain connects TRBV28 to TRBJ1-2; D uncertain. This CDR3 region has 13 residues. The V and J ends lost 3 bases and 8 bases respectively, with 13 bases between them. Germline V gives CDR1 MDHEN, CDR2 SYDVKM. The CDR3 nucleotides read TGTGCCAGCAGTTTCAACACCCTTCGCGGCTACACCTTC. Translated: CASSFNTLRGYTF.

V usage is TRBV28 and J usage is TRBJ1-5; a weak D match, TRBD1 (6 bases). Germline-derived CDR1 and CDR2 are MDHEN and SYDVKM. The CDR3 sequence is 13 residues long. The germline V and J ends were trimmed by 5 bases and 4 bases, with 9 bases remaining between them. The CDR3 here is CASSVQGNQPQHF. CDR3 nucleotides: TGTGCCAGCAGTGTCCAGGGGAATCAGCCCCAGCATTTT.

The gene calls are TRBV7-6 and TRBJ2-5; D is unresolved. Germline CDR1 SGHVS, CDR2 FNYEAQ. This CDR3 has 15 amino acids. Trimming shortened V by 0 bases and J by 5 bases, and 13 bases separated the two germline ends. The chain's CDR3 is CASSLALRSEETQYF. The CDR3 nucleotides read TGTGCCAGCAGCTTAGCGCTTAGATCTGAGGAGACCCAGTACTTC. The full variable domain, with the rest looked up from reference TRBV7-6 and TRBJ2-5, is GAGVSQSPRYKVTKRGQDVALRCDPISGHVSLYWYRQALGQGPEFLTYFNYEAQQDKSGLPNDRFSAERPEGSISTLTIQRTEQRDSAMYRCASSLALRSEETQYFGPGTRLLVL.